This T cell receptor beta chain is from a study of T cell responses to AZD1222 COVID-19 vaccine. Study-wide results and caveats: Within unmutated variant regions lay the reported targets of nearly half of spike-specific TCRs.

CDR3 length: 16 residues. The V gene's germline CDR1 is LGHDT and CDR2 YNNKEL (reference sequence). V dropped 0 bases and J dropped 0 bases, with 9 bases sitting between them. A remark on this clone: Antigen unknown.

Method: immunoSEQ multiplex PCR; TCRdb's copy keeps in-frame clones and lacks some. The sample records some 53,000 clones, approximately 90% being singletons. This TCR came from an adult who received the AZD1222 COVID-19 vaccine. The sequencing used peripheral blood, collected 28 days after the second AZD1222 dose. V gene TRBV3-1 (or the pseudogene TRBV3-2) combines with J gene TRBJ2-1; D remains ambiguous. The CDR3 here is CASSQDPANSYNEQFF. For the CDR3, the DNA is TGTGCCAGCAGCCAAGATCCAGCGAACTCCTACAATGAGCAGTTCTTC.